This T cell receptor (beta chain) was recorded in a study of human T cells and chemical hapten exposure. CDR3 length: 14 amino acids. In germline, CDR1 is MDHEN, CDR2 SYDVKM. Deletions cut 6 bases from V and 6 bases from J, with 18 bases between. Documented time point: pre-sensitization, week 0. Treatment meaning: therapeutic diphenylcyclopropenone sensitization with weekly scalp DPC. Total RNA was extracted from unfractionated whole blood. Comments on this clonotype: Being one base from a much bigger clone, this may be a read error.

Single cDNA molecules in the library carried unique molecular identifiers attached during preparation. TCRdb analysed the RACE reads with MiXCR anew, one entry per CDR3 protein. The sample has fewer than 45,000 distinct CDR3 sequences; about a tenth are singletons. This receptor was taken from a man in his fifties with alopecia areata. Some clones in this sample may be carry-over from other donors' samples. The chain links TRBV28 to TRBJ2-7, with D perhaps TRBD2 (6 bases). Source: whole blood, taken in connection with sensitization to the hapten diphenylcyclopropenone (DPC). The CDR3 region is CASRGGGIRIEQYF. In DNA, the CDR3 is TGTGCCAGCAGAGGAGGCGGGATCCGTATCGAGCAGTACTTC.